This section outlines one T cell receptor beta chain sequence together with its context. Its antigen is undetermined. Other DNA sequences within the sample encode an identical CDR3. The record originates from a study of shared clonotypes between healthy human individuals. Measured with immunoSEQ multiplex PCR; TCRdb has only the in-frame clones, and not every one. The sample has about 1.5 million clones; around 98% are singletons. Study conclusions and caveats: An effect of sequencing depth on clonotype sharing among donors was expected. Across a handful of donors, naive CD4 shared roughly 5%, naive CD8 under 4%, memory CD4 about 2.5%, memory CD8 0.4% to 0.5%.

There are 16 residues in the CDR3. V was pared by 0 bases and J by 3 bases, with 6 bases of the junction left unmatched. Germline V gene sequence: CDR1 SGHRS, CDR2 YFSETQ. This TCR derives from a man aged 25-45 years in good health. The sequencing sample was made of naive CD4+ T cells sorted from blood. Subset meaning: CD45RA+ positively selected. The chain has TRBV5-1 and TRBJ2-7; the match to TRBD1 covers 10 bases. The CDR3 is CASSLAWDRGSYEQYF. The CDR3 nucleotides read TGCGCCAGCAGCTTGGCGTGGGACAGGGGTAGCTACGAGCAGTACTTC.